One and the same sample provided the 29 T cell receptor beta chains below, sequenced in a study of shared clonotypes between healthy human individuals. The method was immunoSEQ multiplex PCR; TCRdb's version includes in-frame clones alone and lacks a portion of them. Of more than 2,000,000 clones detected, 93% appear once; the ten largest clones hold approximately 0.4%. The sequenced sample consisted of naive CD4+ T cells from PBMCs. Subset of the sample: CD45RA+ positively selected. These receptors came from a man aged 18 to 29 in good health. Some clones in this sample may be carry-over from other donors' samples.

Points on this clone: Additional DNA sequences in this sample encode the identical CDR3. The rearrangement links TRBV6-1 to TRBJ2-1, with TRBD2 matching over 7 bases. The CDR3 is 14 amino acids. V lost 0 bases to trimming and J lost 7 bases; unmatched junction nucleotides: 3. Germline loops: CDR1 MNHNS, CDR2 SASEGT. The DNA for the CDR3 is TGTGCCAGCAGTGAAGCGGGAGGGCCAAATGAGCAGTTCTTC. It is translated as CASSEAGGPNEQFF.

This chain uses TRBV18 with TRBJ1-1, with D unclear. Trimming took 6 bases from V and 1 from J, leaving 12 bases between them. Germline V gene sequence: CDR1 KGHSH, CDR2 LQKENI. The CDR3 is 14 amino acids. CDR3 region: CASSRGRQNTEAFF. CDR3 bases: TGTGCCAGCTCGCGCGGGAGGCAGAACACTGAAGCTTTCTTT.

This chain links TRBV10-1 with TRBJ1-1; 7 bases agree with TRBD1. The CDR3 covers 13 residues. J gave up 3 bases and V 2 bases, and 0 bases lay outside the gene matches. Germline V gene data show CDR1 as WNHNN and CDR2 as SYGVQD (reference sequence). CDR3 region: CASSEGTDTEAFF. In DNA form, the CDR3 reads TGCGCCAGCAGTGAGGGGACAGACACTGAAGCTTTCTTT.

Note on this clone: Other DNA sequences of this sample code for an identical CDR3. The chain is built from TRBV5-1 and TRBJ1-2; D remains unclear. The CDR3 length is 12 residues. Trimming shortened V by 0 bases and J by 8 bases, and 8 bases separated the two germline ends. CDR1 and CDR2 (germline): SGHRS, YFSETQ. The CDR3 sequence: CASSLDPGGYTF. In nucleotides, the CDR3 is TGCGCCAGCAGCTTGGATCCTGGGGGCTACACCTTC.

Details on this clone: Other DNA sequences in the sample encode the same CDR3. The chain couples TRBV30 to TRBJ2-2; D is undetermined. Germline V lookup: CDR1 GTSNPN, CDR2 SVGIG (reference sequence). The CDR3 runs 12 residues. Trimming took off 1 base at V and 8 bases at J, with 8 bases between the two ends. The CDR3 sequence is CAWSDLRGELFF. CDR3 DNA: TGTGCCTGGAGTGATTTGAGGGGGGAGCTGTTTTTT. Full variable domain (remainder filled in from reference TRBV30 and TRBJ2-2): SQTIHQWPATLVQPVGSPLSLECTVEGTSNPNLYWYRQAAGRGLQLLFYSVGIGQISSEVPQNLSASRPQDRQFILSSKKLLLSDSGFYLCAWSDLRGELFFGEGSRLTVL.

The V and J genes are TRBV7-8 and TRBJ2-3, with a weak D call TRBD2 (5 bases). Germline V gene lookup returns CDR1 SGHVS and CDR2 FQNEAQ. V was shortened by 5 bases and J by 3 bases, with 12 bases between the two germline ends. This CDR3 has 14 residues. The CDR3, as DNA: TGTGCCAGCAGCCCCCTGAGGGTGACAGATACGCAGTATTTT. Protein: CASSPLRVTDTQYF. Supplemented by reference TRBV7-8 and TRBJ2-3, the full variable domain reads GAGVSQSPRYKVAKRGQDVALRCDPISGHVSLFWYQQALGQGPEFLTYFQNEAQLDKSGLPSDRFFAERPEGSVSTLKIQRTQQEDSAVYLCASSPLRVTDTQYFGPGTRLTVL.

The V and J genes are TRBV7-8 and TRBJ2-3; a possible D gene is TRBD2 (6 bases). CDR3 length equals 13 residues. Per the germline V gene, CDR1 is SGHVS and CDR2 is FQNEAQ. V was shortened by 3 bases and J by 8 bases, with 12 bases between the two germline ends. CDR3 in DNA: TGTGCCAGCAGCTTGCAGCGGGTCAGTACGCAGTATTTT. Its protein product is CASSLQRVSTQYF.

This clone was counted once. This rearrangement joins TRBV28 to TRBJ1-5, with unresolved D. Looked up from germline, CDR1 is MDHEN and CDR2 is SYDVKM. Trimming cost V 2 bases and J 3 bases, with 14 bases left between them. The CDR3 extends over 16 amino acids. The DNA for the CDR3 is TGTGCCAGCAGTTTAGGGAGGGTCGTCCTCAATCAGCCCCAGCATTTT. Protein: CASSLGRVVLNQPQHF.

The chain employs TRBV5-1 and TRBJ2-1; 7 bases fit TRBD2. This CDR3 is built from 15 residues. CDR1 SGHRS and CDR2 YFSETQ come from the germline V gene. V was clipped by 4 bases and J by 3 bases; unmatched bases: 7. The CDR3 DNA is TGCGCCAGCAGCCTAATTGGGACTATCTACAATGAGCAGTTCTTC. Its protein is CASSLIGTIYNEQFF.

V is TRBV9 and J is TRBJ2-7; TRBD2 matches 11 bases. The length of the CDR3 is 15 residues. The germline V gene has CDR1 SGDLS and CDR2 YYNGEE. V lost 0 bases, J lost 5 bases, and 4 bases stayed unmatched. CDR3 in amino acids: CASSVASGRFHEQYF. CDR3 nucleotides: TGTGCCAGCAGCGTAGCTAGCGGGAGGTTCCACGAGCAGTACTTC.

The chain is built from TRBV2 and TRBJ2-7, with no clear D. Germline CDR1 SNHLY, CDR2 FYNNEI. The length of the CDR3 is 12 residues. The V and J ends lost 7 bases and 3 bases respectively, with 10 bases between them. The CDR3 DNA reads TGTGCCAGCAACCTCATTAACTACGAGCAGTACTTC. Translated, it gives CASNLINYEQYF.

The chain uses TRBV6-1 and TRBJ1-6; D remains unclear. Germline lookup yields CDR1 MNHNS and CDR2 SASEGT. The V end lost 7 bases, the J end lost 8 bases, and 9 bases lay between the germline ends. The CDR3 has 12 residues. The CDR3 region is CASTAGDSPLHF. DNA for the CDR3: TGTGCCAGCACCGCGGGAGATTCACCCCTCCACTTT.

Of note for this clone: In the same sample, other DNA sequences code for this CDR3. The CDR3 nucleotides are TGTGCCAGCAGTCTCTTGAACACCGGGGAGCTGTTTTTT. It specifies CASSLLNTGELFF. The genes are TRBV27 and TRBJ2-2; unclear D gene. CDR3 size: 13 residues. Germline loops: CDR1 MNHEY, CDR2 SMNVEV (reference sequence). Between the trimmed V and J ends, which lost 5 bases and 1 base, there was a span of 5 bases.

The V call is TRBV10-3, the J call TRBJ2-7; no clear D gene. This CDR3 spans 14 amino acids. Trimming took off 4 bases at V and 0 bases at J, with 10 bases between the two ends. Per the germline V gene, CDR1 is ENHRY and CDR2 is SYGVKD. CDR3: CAISVGRSSYEQYF. The CDR3 DNA reads as TGTGCCATCAGTGTGGGCAGGAGCTCCTACGAGCAGTACTTC.

The rearrangement links TRBV30 to TRBJ1-6, with 7 bases identical to TRBD1. The CDR3 is 14 amino acids. Losses at the gene ends were 2 bases for V and 13 bases for J; bases not matched to a gene: 11. CDR1 is GTSNPN, CDR2 SVGIG, per germline (reference sequence). The CDR3 nucleotides read TGTGCCTGGAGTCCCGGACAGGCAATGGAGCCCCTCCACTTT. Amino acids: CAWSPGQAMEPLHF.

Only one count was recorded for this clone. V gene TRBV28 combines with J gene TRBJ2-5, with D perhaps matching TRBD1 or TRBD2 (5 bases each). Trimming took 5 bases from V and 6 from J, leaving 13 bases between them. Looked up from germline, CDR1 is MDHEN and CDR2 is SYDVKM. The CDR3 length is 13 residues. The CDR3 spells CASSKIRGQTQYF. CDR3 nucleotides: TGTGCCAGCAGTAAGATTAGGGGACAGACCCAGTACTTC.

The rearrangement joins TRBV2 to TRBJ1-2; 9 positions agree with TRBD1. The CDR3 length is 15 residues. With V trimmed by 6 bases and J by 4 bases, 9 bases remained unmatched. Germline-derived CDR1 and CDR2 are SNHLY and FYNNEI. The DNA for the CDR3 is TGTGCCAGCAGCCACGGGGGGGACAGGGCCTATGGCTACACCTTC. It specifies CASSHGGDRAYGYTF.

This clone showed up just once. The J gene is TRBJ1-2, the V gene TRBV29-1, with D tentatively TRBD1 (6 bases). Germline V lookup: CDR1 SQVTM, CDR2 ANQGSEA. The V gene lost 3 bases and the J gene lost 12 bases, with 11 bases spanning the gap. This CDR3 contains 10 residues. This chain's CDR3 is CSVDYRVHTF. In nucleotides, the CDR3 is TGCAGCGTTGACTACAGGGTACACACCTTC.

The chain links TRBV18 to TRBJ2-1; 11 nucleotides agree with TRBD2. Germline values: CDR1 KGHSH, CDR2 LQKENI. This CDR3 comprises 18 residues. The junction had 9 bases not matched to a gene; V was cut back by 3 bases and J by 2 bases. CDR3 amino acids: CASSPYYASGRTYNEQFF. The CDR3 DNA reads TGTGCCAGCTCACCCTACTACGCTAGCGGGAGGACCTACAATGAGCAGTTCTTC.

CDR3 in amino acids: CASIRTPSSYEQYF. DNA for the CDR3: TGTGCCAGCATCCGGACGCCTAGCTCCTACGAGCAGTACTTC. The rearrangement joins TRBV2 to TRBJ2-7; D is uncertain. The CDR3 runs 14 residues. With 7 bases removed from V and 0 bases from J, the gap between germline ends came to 13 bases. Germline V gene lookup returns CDR1 SNHLY and CDR2 FYNNEI.

The rearrangement uses TRBV7-9 and TRBJ2-3; maybe TRBD2 (6 bases). Germline values: CDR1 SEHNR, CDR2 FQNEAQ (reference sequence). The CDR3 loop spans 17 amino acids. Deletions cut 4 bases from V and 0 bases from J, with 17 bases between. The CDR3 spells CASSWRGQGISTDTQYF. As DNA, the CDR3 is TGTGCCAGCAGCTGGAGGGGTCAGGGCATAAGCACAGATACGCAGTATTTT.

In its sample, this clone was seen once. Here the CDR3 reads CAISDNRGWGYTF. CDR3 DNA: TGTGCCATCAGTGACAACAGGGGTTGGGGCTACACCTTC. The chain joins TRBV10-3 to TRBJ1-2, with TRBD1 matching 7 bases. The germline V gene encodes CDR1 ENHRY and CDR2 SYGVKD. The CDR3 is 13 amino acids. V dropped 3 bases and J dropped 8; count of bases not matched to a gene: 6.

The chain couples TRBV5-1 to TRBJ1-6; 7 positions agree with TRBD1. This CDR3 is built from 15 residues. In germline, CDR1 is SGHRS, CDR2 YFSETQ. The V gene end was trimmed by 0 bases and the J gene end by 9 bases; junction bases not matched to a gene: 6. The CDR3 DNA reads as TGCGCCAGCAGCTTGGCGGGGACAGCTCGTTCACCCCTCCACTTT. As protein: CASSLAGTARSPLHF.

In its sample, this clone was seen once. V gene TRBV5-1 combines with J gene TRBJ1-3; D possibly corresponds to TRBD1 (6 bases). CDR1 and CDR2 from the germline V gene are SGHRS and YFSETQ. The CDR3 loop spans 17 amino acids. Trimming shortened V by 0 bases and J by 0 bases, and 13 bases separated the two germline ends. The CDR3 region has the DNA TGCGCCAGCAGCTTGGTAGTGGGGGCACTCTCTGGAAACACCATATATTTT. Protein: CASSLVVGALSGNTIYF. Drawing the rest from reference TRBV5-1 and TRBJ1-3, the complete variable domain is KAGVTQTPRYLIKTRGQQVTLSCSPISGHRSVSWYQQTPGQGLQFLFEYFSETQRNKGNFPGRFSGRQFSNSRSEMNVSTLELGDSALYLCASSLVVGALSGNTIYFGEGSWLTVV.

This sequence joins TRBV28 and TRBJ2-1; D unclear. Germline assignment: CDR1 MDHEN and CDR2 SYDVKM. CDR3 length equals 14 residues. V was trimmed by 7 bases and J by 5 bases, leaving 15 bases between them. The CDR3 loop reads CASIGPGLNNEQFF. The CDR3 region has the DNA TGTGCCAGCATCGGTCCGGGTTTGAACAATGAGCAGTTCTTC.

A few counts support this clone. This sequence joins TRBV7-9 and TRBJ1-1; a weak D match, TRBD1 (5 bases). Germline CDR1 SEHNR, CDR2 FQNEAQ (reference sequence). The CDR3 runs to 13 residues. With 5 bases removed from V and 6 bases from J, the gap between germline ends came to 13 bases. This CDR3 reads CASSGGADPEAFF. CDR3 nucleotides: TGTGCCAGCAGCGGGGGAGCGGACCCTGAAGCTTTCTTT.

This rearrangement joins TRBV27 to TRBJ2-1; 8 bases match TRBD1. The CDR3 sequence is 16 residues long. Germline CDR1 reads MNHEY; CDR2 reads SMNVEV (reference sequence). The V gene end was trimmed by 8 bases and the J gene end by 4 bases; junction bases not matched to a gene: 13. CDR3 in DNA: TGTGCCAGCTCTACTCAGGACAGGGCAAATTACAATGAGCAGTTCTTC. This encodes CASSTQDRANYNEQFF.

The rearrangement uses TRBV7-9 and TRBJ1-4; a possible D gene is TRBD1 (5 bases). Trimming cost V 8 bases and J 7 bases, with 20 bases left between them. The germline gives CDR1 SEHNR, CDR2 FQNEAQ (reference sequence). The CDR3 is 15 residues long. CDR3 sequence: CASQRMGGTGEKLFF. The CDR3 DNA reads TGTGCCAGCCAAAGGATGGGGGGTACTGGTGAAAAACTGTTTTTT.

This rearrangement joins TRBV7-2 to TRBJ2-1, with a weak D call TRBD1 (5 bases). Germline V CDR1 and CDR2: SGHTA, FQGNSA. The CDR3 covers 15 residues. With 3 bases removed from V and 6 bases from J, the gap between germline ends came to 15 bases. Written as DNA, the CDR3 is TGTGCCAGCAGCTTTAGGGGCCACCCGGGCAATGAGCAGTTCTTC. This gives the protein CASSFRGHPGNEQFF.